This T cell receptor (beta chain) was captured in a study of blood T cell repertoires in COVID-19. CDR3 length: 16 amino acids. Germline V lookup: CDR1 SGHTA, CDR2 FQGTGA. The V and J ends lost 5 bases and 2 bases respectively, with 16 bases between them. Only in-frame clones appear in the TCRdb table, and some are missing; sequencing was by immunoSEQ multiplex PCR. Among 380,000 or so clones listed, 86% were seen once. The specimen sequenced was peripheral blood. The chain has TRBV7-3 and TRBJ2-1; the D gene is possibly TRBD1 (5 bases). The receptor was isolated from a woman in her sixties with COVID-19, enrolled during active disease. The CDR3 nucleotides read TGTGCCAGCAGCCAGGACACTAACTGGGCCTACAATGAGCAGTTCTTC. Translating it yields CASSQDTNWAYNEQFF.